This T cell receptor beta chain comes out of a study of control samples from healthy donors and cancer patients (dated by TCRdb to about 2020). As to this clone: Its antigen remains undetermined. Base qualities were left out, and no much larger clone turns up one base away.

Looking up the germline V gene yields CDR1 SGHRS and CDR2 YFSETQ. At the junction V is shortened by 0 bases and J by 7 bases, with 16 bases in between. Counted from cysteine to phenylalanine, this CDR3 has 16 amino acids. Left in the record is the CDR3 DNA by itself, 48 bases read in frame from the first base. Receptor amplification or capture employed the immunoSEQ multiplex PCR assay. Sourced from immuneACCESS, this table was stored by TCRdb with only in-frame sequences that have V and J called. A share of the clones is absent; for the studies checked, an unresolved V gene accounts for under half, and the remainder has no known explanation. For this sample the table gives about 86,000 clones, of which about 89% were detected only once. The ten largest clones represent 8.5% to 10% of the sample.

The rearranged segments are TRBV5-1 and TRBJ2-2; the D match is possibly TRBD1 or TRBD2, with 6 bases aligned in each. The sequence was obtained from a woman aged 50 to 60 with colorectal cancer. Sequenced material: PBMCs. The DNA sequence follows: TGCGCCAGCAGCTTGGTGGGGGGCAAATCCGGCGGGGAGCTGTTTTTT. The translation is CASSLVGGKSGGELFF. Joined to the reference TRBV5-1 and TRBJ2-2 proteins, this CDR3 gives the full variable domain: KAGVTQTPRYLIKTRGQQVTLSCSPISGHRSVSWYQQTPGQGLQFLFEYFSETQRNKGNFPGRFSGRQFSNSRSEMNVSTLELGDSALYLCASSLVGGKSGGELFFGEGSRLTVL.